A single sample is the source of the 28 T cell receptor beta chains below, sequenced in a study of OX40 agonist ivuxolimab in advanced cancers. Assay: immunoSEQ multiplex PCR; the TCRdb copy retains only in-frame clones and omits some. The sample holds about 25,000 clones, just over 85% seen once. The source was CD4+ or CD8+ T cells sorted from blood, collected in a trial of the OX40 agonist ivuxolimab. These receptor sequences come from an adult with an advanced solid tumor such as melanoma, head and neck, liver or kidney cancer.

This sequence joins TRBV4-1 and TRBJ2-5; the D gene could be TRBD1 or TRBD2 (5 bases each). The J call is uncertain, as TRBJ2-7 better fits the DNA end. This CDR3 is 14 amino acids long. The V gene's germline CDR1 is MGHRA and CDR2 YSYEKL. CDR3 in amino acids: CASSQGGSGYEQYF. As DNA, the CDR3 is TGCGCCAGCAGCCAAGGGGGGTCCGGCTACGAGCAGTACTTC.

The chain is built from TRBV5-4 and TRBJ1-1; D is ambiguous. CDR3 length equals 14 residues. The V gene lost 1 base and the J gene lost 4 bases, with 11 bases spanning the gap. CDR1 is SGHNT, CDR2 YYREEE, per germline (reference sequence). The CDR3: CASSLPRSPTEAFF. The CDR3 DNA reads as TGTGCCAGCAGCTTGCCCCGGAGTCCCACTGAAGCTTTCTTT.

The chain recombines TRBV27 with TRBJ1-5; 10 bases are shared with TRBD1. The CDR3 contains 14 residues. V lost 5 bases and J lost 7; bases outside the gene matches: 5. From germline, CDR1 is MNHEY and CDR2 SMNVEV (reference sequence). CDR3 DNA: TGTGCCAGCAGTCCCGGGACAGGGGTACAGCCCCAGCATTTT. It codes for CASSPGTGVQPQHF.

This clone was seen only once. The J gene is TRBJ2-1, the V gene TRBV27, with D tentatively TRBD1 (5 bases). The CDR3 has 14 residues. Trimming cost V 5 bases and J 3 bases, with 11 bases left between them. In germline, CDR1 is MNHEY, CDR2 SMNVEV (reference sequence). CDR3 in DNA: TGTGCCAGCAGTCGCCGGACACTCTACAATGAGCAGTTCTTC. It encodes CASSRRTLYNEQFF.

The genes are TRBV7-9 and TRBJ2-2, with 8 positions matching TRBD1. The CDR3 runs 16 residues. CDR1 and CDR2 from the germline V gene are SEHNR and FQNEAQ (reference sequence). V was clipped by 5 bases and J by 1 base; unmatched bases: 6. CDR3 in DNA: TGTGCCAGCAGCCCTCGGGACAGGATGAACACCGGGGAGCTGTTTTTT. Amino acid sequence: CASSPRDRMNTGELFF.

The V gene is TRBV30, the J gene TRBJ1-2, with D perhaps TRBD1 (5 bases). Trimming removed 3 bases from V and 8 bases from J, with 10 bases in between. Germline V gene sequence: CDR1 GTSNPN, CDR2 SVGIG (reference sequence). The CDR3 spans 11 residues. CDR3 sequence (DNA): TGTGCCTGGAGCCAGGGTGGAGGCTACACCTTC. Translating it yields CAWSQGGGYTF.

By sample fraction, this clone is medium-sized. The V gene is TRBV11-1, the J gene TRBJ1-4; D is unclear. The CDR3 contains 15 residues. Trimming took 4 bases from V and 7 from J, leaving 16 bases between them. Germline V CDR1 and CDR2: SGHAT, FQDESV (reference sequence). The chain's CDR3 is CASSSFLVGSEKLFF. Written as DNA, the CDR3 is TGTGCCAGCAGCTCCTTCTTGGTGGGGAGTGAAAAACTGTTTTTT.

The rearrangement joins TRBV6-1 to TRBJ1-5, with a weak D call TRBD1 (5 bases). Between the trimmed V and J ends, which lost 0 bases and 0 bases, there was a span of 15 bases. The CDR3 is 18 residues long. Germline V gene sequence: CDR1 MNHNS, CDR2 SASEGT. The CDR3 loop is CASSEAYTGTYSNQPQHF. CDR3 coding DNA: TGTGCCAGCAGTGAAGCGTATACCGGGACCTATAGCAATCAGCCCCAGCATTTT.

The V and J genes are TRBV27 and TRBJ1-2; TRBD1 agrees at 10 bases. V dropped 2 bases and J dropped 5; count of bases not matched to a gene: 8. The germline V gene encodes CDR1 MNHEY and CDR2 SMNVEV (reference sequence). CDR3 length equals 16 residues. The CDR3 region is CASSLKGGQGRYGYTF. The CDR3 DNA reads as TGTGCCAGCAGTTTAAAGGGGGGACAGGGGAGATATGGCTACACCTTC.

The chain employs TRBV6-5 and TRBJ2-2; 7 bases align to TRBD2. From germline, CDR1 is MNHEY and CDR2 SVGAGI. J gave up 3 bases and V 2 bases, and 6 bases lay outside the gene matches. The CDR3 runs 16 residues. CDR3 sequence (DNA): TGTGCCAGCAGTTACGCTAGCGGTTATGACACCGGGGAGCTGTTTTTT. It is translated as CASSYASGYDTGELFF.

The chain joins TRBV30 to TRBJ2-5, with unresolved D. Trimming left V 4 bases short and J 3 bases short, with 12 bases between. The CDR3 sequence is 13 residues long. The germline gives CDR1 GTSNPN, CDR2 SVGIG (reference sequence). The CDR3 DNA reads TGTGCCTGGACCCCTGAAAGCGAAGAGACCCAGTACTTC. This codes for CAWTPESEETQYF.

This clone was observed once. In nucleotides, the CDR3 is TGTGCCAGCAGCCCCAGCGCAGGGGGGGGAGAGACCCAGTACTTC. Its translation is CASSPSAGGGETQYF. This sequence joins TRBV11-2 and TRBJ2-5; D tentatively reads TRBD1 or TRBD2 (7 bases each). Trimming took off 5 bases at V and 4 bases at J, with 17 bases between the two ends. This CDR3 spans 15 amino acids. The V gene's germline CDR1 is SGHAT and CDR2 FQNNGV.

This clone was counted once. V is TRBV27 and J is TRBJ2-7; TRBD2 agrees at 10 bases. This CDR3 is 13 amino acids long. CDR1 and CDR2 (germline): MNHEY, SMNVEV (reference sequence). J lost 5 bases, V lost 3 bases, and 1 base had no gene match. CDR3 nucleotide sequence: TGTGCCAGCAGTTTCCTAGCGGGAGACGAGCAGTACTTC. Its translation: CASSFLAGDEQYF.

CDR3 sequence (DNA): TGTGCCAGCAGCTTAGAGGCATCCGGGGGCAGTACTAATGAAAAACTGTTTTTT. Translation: CASSLEASGGSTNEKLFF. The rearrangement links TRBV11-2 to TRBJ1-4, with D possibly matching TRBD1 (6 bases). From germline, CDR1 is SGHAT and CDR2 FQNNGV. The CDR3 is 18 residues long. Deletions cut 0 bases from V and 2 bases from J, with 16 bases between.

The V call is TRBV2, the J call TRBJ2-2, with 9 bases aligning to TRBD2. The CDR3 length is 14 residues. J gave up 5 bases and V 8 bases, and 6 bases lay outside the gene matches. CDR1 and CDR2 from the germline V gene are SNHLY and FYNNEI. The CDR3 loop is CASADSGGTGELFF. Written as DNA, the CDR3 is TGTGCCAGCGCGGATAGCGGGGGAACCGGGGAGCTGTTTTTT. The whole variable domain, filled in from reference TRBV2 and TRBJ2-2, reads EPEVTQTPSHQVTQMGQEVILRCVPISNHLYFYWYRQILGQKVEFLVSFYNNEISEKSEIFDDQFSVERPDGSNFTLKIRSTKLEDSAMYFCASADSGGTGELFFGEGSRLTVL.

J is TRBJ2-3 and V is TRBV4-1, with 7 nucleotides matching TRBD1. Germline loops: CDR1 MGHRA, CDR2 YSYEKL. The J segment lost 0 bases and the V segment lost 5 bases, leaving 11 bases of the junction unmatched. This CDR3 contains 17 residues. The CDR3 DNA reads as TGCGCCAGCAGCGCCGGGAACAGGGGTGTTAGCACAGATACGCAGTATTTT. This sequence encodes CASSAGNRGVSTDTQYF.

This chain links TRBV6-1 with TRBJ1-4, with unresolved D. The germline gives CDR1 MNHNS, CDR2 SASEGT. CDR3 length: 14 amino acids. Trimming took 3 bases from V and 6 from J, leaving 11 bases between them. For the CDR3, the DNA is TGTGCCAGCAGTGACGGAAACCCCTATGAAAAACTGTTTTTT. It translates to CASSDGNPYEKLFF.

In this sample, this clone turned up once. The chain uses TRBV4-1 and TRBJ2-5; no clear D gene. Germline V gives CDR1 MGHRA, CDR2 YSYEKL. Deletions cut 0 bases from V and 5 bases from J, with 13 bases between. The CDR3 has 15 residues. The chain's CDR3 is CASSQDPPGLETQYF. The DNA for the CDR3 is TGCGCCAGCAGCCAAGATCCTCCAGGTCTGGAGACCCAGTACTTC.

The V gene is TRBV5-1, the J gene TRBJ2-1; D gene unclear. Germline loops: CDR1 SGHRS, CDR2 YFSETQ. With 0 bases removed from V and 0 bases from J, the gap between germline ends came to 7 bases. The CDR3 loop spans 15 amino acids. The CDR3 is CASSLVADSYNEQFF. CDR3 in DNA: TGCGCCAGCAGCTTGGTGGCTGACTCCTACAATGAGCAGTTCTTC.

The chain recombines TRBV29-1 with TRBJ2-5; the D gene is possibly TRBD2 (5 bases). Looked up from germline, CDR1 is SQVTM and CDR2 is ANQGSEA. The CDR3 extends over 12 amino acids. Deletions cut 5 bases from V and 8 bases from J, with 15 bases between. In nucleotides, the CDR3 is TGCAGCGTTCGAAACGTAGGGAGAACCCAGTACTTC. Translated, it gives CSVRNVGRTQYF. Full variable domain (rest looked up from reference TRBV29-1 and TRBJ2-5): SAVISQKPSRDICQRGTSLTIQCQVDSQVTMMFWYRQQPGQSLTLIATANQGSEATYESGFVIDKFPISRPNLTFSTLTVSNMSPEDSSIYLCSVRNVGRTQYFGPGTRLLVL.

The V call is TRBV9, the J call TRBJ2-7; TRBD1 or TRBD2 may be the D gene (5 bases each). This CDR3 comprises 13 residues. V lost 4 bases to trimming and J lost 3 bases, with 11 bases between them. Germline V CDR1 and CDR2: SGDLS, YYNGEE. DNA of the CDR3: TGTGCCAGCAGCCCCCCGGGACGCTACGAGCAGTACTTC. Its translation is CASSPPGRYEQYF.

The chain employs TRBV28 and TRBJ2-1, with unresolved D. Germline loops: CDR1 MDHEN, CDR2 SYDVKM. CDR3 length: 12 residues. V dropped 2 bases and J dropped 7 bases, with 6 bases sitting between them. The CDR3 DNA sequence: TGTGCCAGCAGTTTAAGTCCAAATGAGCAGTTCTTC. Residues: CASSLSPNEQFF.

The chain uses TRBV7-3 and TRBJ1-2; D unresolved. Trimming removed 5 bases from V and 8 bases from J, with 15 bases in between. The CDR3 length is 13 residues. Germline CDR1 is SGHTA and CDR2 is FQGTGA. The CDR3 loop is CASSPPLYEGYTF. CDR3 bases: TGTGCCAGCAGCCCCCCACTCTATGAGGGCTACACCTTC. The full variable domain, in which reference TRBV7-3 and TRBJ1-2 provide the parts outside the CDR3, is GAGVSQTPSNKVTEKGKYVELRCDPISGHTALYWYRQSLGQGPEFLIYFQGTGAADDSGLPNDRFFAVRPEGSVSTLKIQRTERGDSAVYLCASSPPLYEGYTFGSGTRLTVV.

The V gene is TRBV7-9, the J gene TRBJ2-2; D is unresolved. Trimming left V 0 bases short and J 4 bases short, with 12 bases between. The CDR3 has 16 amino acids. CDR1 is SEHNR and CDR2 is FQNEAQ in the germline V gene (reference sequence). CDR3: CASSLAGNGPTGELFF. CDR3 in DNA: TGTGCCAGCAGCTTAGCGGGTAACGGCCCCACCGGGGAGCTGTTTTTT.

This clone was counted once. This sequence joins TRBV19 and TRBJ2-1, with TRBD2 identical over 13 bases. This CDR3 comprises 16 residues. Germline V gene lookup returns CDR1 LNHDA and CDR2 SQIVND (reference sequence). The V and J ends lost 4 bases and 7 bases, in that order; junction bases with no gene match: 7. CDR3 DNA: TGTGCCAGTAGTACCCTAACTAGCGGGGGGGCGAATGAGCAGTTCTTC. This sequence encodes CASSTLTSGGANEQFF. Full variable domain (remainder filled in from reference TRBV19 and TRBJ2-1): DGGITQSPKYLFRKEGQNVTLSCEQNLNHDAMYWYRQDPGQGLRLIYYSQIVNDFQKGDIAEGYSVSREKKESFPLTVTSAQKNPTAFYLCASSTLTSGGANEQFFGPGTRLTVL.

The chain links TRBV5-1 to TRBJ2-1; the match to TRBD2 covers 11 bases. Germline trimming cut 0 bases from V and 10 bases from J; bases unmatched to any gene: 6. There are 15 residues in the CDR3. CDR1 and CDR2 (germline): SGHRS, YFSETQ. CDR3 in DNA: TGCGCCAGCAGCTTGGGTCCTAGCGGGGGGCTCGAGCAGTTCTTC. It encodes CASSLGPSGGLEQFF.

The chain has TRBV27 and TRBJ2-7, with TRBD1 matching 12 bases. The J segment lost 5 bases and the V segment lost 5 bases, leaving 7 bases of the junction unmatched. This CDR3 has 15 residues. Germline V gene lookup returns CDR1 MNHEY and CDR2 SMNVEV (reference sequence). The CDR3 loop is CASSPGTGGSDEQYF. Written as DNA, the CDR3 is TGTGCCAGCAGTCCGGGGACAGGGGGCAGCGACGAGCAGTACTTC.

The chain's CDR3 is CASSFLGVQETQYF. CDR3 DNA sequence: TGTGCCAGCAGTTTTCTGGGAGTGCAAGAGACCCAGTACTTC. This chain links TRBV27 with TRBJ2-5, with D possibly being TRBD2 (5 bases). V lost 3 bases and J 2 bases, leaving 10 bases between the germline ends. The CDR3 contains 14 residues. CDR1 MNHEY and CDR2 SMNVEV come from the germline V gene (reference sequence).